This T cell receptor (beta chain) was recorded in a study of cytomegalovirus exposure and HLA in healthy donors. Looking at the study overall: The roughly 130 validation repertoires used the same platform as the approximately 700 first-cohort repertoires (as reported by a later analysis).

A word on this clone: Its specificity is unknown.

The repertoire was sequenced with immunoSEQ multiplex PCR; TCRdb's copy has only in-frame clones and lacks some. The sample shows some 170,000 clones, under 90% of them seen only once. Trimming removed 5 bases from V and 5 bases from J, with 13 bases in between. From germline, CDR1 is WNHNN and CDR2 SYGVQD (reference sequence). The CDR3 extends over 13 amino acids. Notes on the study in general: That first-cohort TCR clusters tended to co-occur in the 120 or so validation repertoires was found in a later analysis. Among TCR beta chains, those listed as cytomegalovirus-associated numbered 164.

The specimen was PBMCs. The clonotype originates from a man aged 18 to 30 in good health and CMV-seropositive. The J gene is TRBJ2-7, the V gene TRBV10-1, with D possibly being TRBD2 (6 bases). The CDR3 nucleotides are TGCGCCAGCAGTCTATCGTCGGGAGACGAGCAGTACTTC. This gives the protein CASSLSSGDEQYF.